This is a list of T cell receptor beta chains from one sample in a study of radiotherapy plus CTLA-4 blockade in lung cancer. The protocol was immunoSEQ multiplex PCR, while the TCRdb copy is restricted to in-frame clones and leaves out a portion. The table records about 45,000 clones, roughly 63% of them present only once. The specimen was peripheral blood, collected from a patient treated with radiotherapy plus ipilimumab. These receptors all come from a human donor with non-small cell lung cancer who had a partial response to radiotherapy plus ipilimumab. Each CDR3 is given with its conserved first and last residue. The order of the fields is J gene, D gene, clone size, V gene, CDR3 DNA, CDR3 protein. A D gene is named only where the DNA matches it firmly. Where a row states a size, it is once, few, many or the class of an expanded clone; other rows omit it.

j_call: TRBJ1-5
d_call: NA
clone_size: few
v_call: TRBV5-4
cdr3_nt: TGTGCCAGCAGCAACGCCCCGGGGGTGGGCAATCAGCCCCAGCATTTT
cdr3_aa: CASSNAPGVGNQPQHF

j_call: TRBJ2-1
d_call: NA
clone_size: NA
v_call: TRBV30
cdr3_nt: TGTGCCTGGAGTGTGGGGGGTCCGGCCGTTGAGCAGTTCTTC
cdr3_aa: CAWSVGGPAVEQFF

j_call: TRBJ2-2
d_call: TRBD2
clone_size: NA
v_call: TRBV19
cdr3_nt: TGTGCCAGTAGTCCGACCCCGGGGGGGATACCCGGGGAGCTGTTTTTT
cdr3_aa: CASSPTPGGIPGELFF

j_call: TRBJ2-7
d_call: TRBD2
clone_size: medium-sized
v_call: TRBV7-9
cdr3_nt: TGTGCCAGCAGCTCAGGGACTAGCGGGGGGTTCAGCTCCTACGAGCAGTACTTC
cdr3_aa: CASSSGTSGGFSSYEQYF

j_call: TRBJ2-6
d_call: TRBD1
clone_size: few
v_call: TRBV30
cdr3_nt: TGTGCCGGGGACAGCTGGAGCTCTGGGGCCAACGTCCTGACTTTC
cdr3_aa: CAGDSWSSGANVLTF

j_call: TRBJ1-1
d_call: TRBD1
clone_size: NA
v_call: TRBV19
cdr3_nt: TGTGCCAGTAGTGACCCCCGGGGACAGGGGGCGACCATAAAAAAGAACACTGAAGCTTTCTTT
cdr3_aa: CASSDPRGQGATIKKNTEAFF

j_call: TRBJ2-7
d_call: TRBD1
clone_size: NA
v_call: TRBV19
cdr3_nt: TGTGCCAGTAGTACAAAAACACGGACAGGGGTCTCCTACGAGCAGTACTTC
cdr3_aa: CASSTKTRTGVSYEQYF

j_call: TRBJ1-2
d_call: TRBD1
clone_size: NA
v_call: TRBV19
cdr3_nt: TGTGCCAGTACCCCTCGGGACAGGTACTATGGCTACACCTTC
cdr3_aa: CASTPRDRYYGYTF

j_call: TRBJ2-2
d_call: NA
clone_size: NA
v_call: TRBV5-8
cdr3_nt: TGTGCCAGCAGTTCCGGACAGCCCAACACCGGGGAGCTGTTTTTT
cdr3_aa: CASSSGQPNTGELFF

j_call: TRBJ2-7
d_call: TRBD1
clone_size: NA
v_call: TRBV30
cdr3_nt: TGTGCTACCGGAGAAGGGACAGGGGACTACGAGCAGTACTTC
cdr3_aa: CATGEGTGDYEQYF

j_call: TRBJ2-5
d_call: NA
clone_size: NA
v_call: TRBV7-9
cdr3_nt: TGTGCCAGCAGCTTTTACGGTGAAGAGACCCAGTACTTC
cdr3_aa: CASSFYGEETQYF

j_call: TRBJ1-1
d_call: NA
clone_size: few
v_call: TRBV6-6
cdr3_nt: TGTGCCAGCAGTTCGCCCGGGGAGAACACTGAAGCTTTCTTT
cdr3_aa: CASSSPGENTEAFF

j_call: TRBJ1-2
d_call: TRBD1
clone_size: NA
v_call: TRBV6-5
cdr3_nt: TGTGCCAGCAGCCCCGGGACAGGGTGGGTTGGCTACACCTTC
cdr3_aa: CASSPGTGWVGYTF

j_call: TRBJ2-7
d_call: NA
clone_size: few
v_call: TRBV7-2
cdr3_nt: TGTGCCAGCAGCCCATTTGGACTCCTCGACTACGAGCAGTACTTC
cdr3_aa: CASSPFGLLDYEQYF

j_call: TRBJ2-2
d_call: TRBD1
clone_size: few
v_call: TRBV9
cdr3_nt: TGTGCCAGCAGCGTGGGACAGGGGGCCATCACCGGGGAGCTGTTTTTT
cdr3_aa: CASSVGQGAITGELFF

j_call: TRBJ2-1
d_call: NA
clone_size: NA
v_call: TRBV5-1
cdr3_nt: TGCGCCAGCAGCTCGGGGGTAGCCTACAATGAGCAGTTCTTC
cdr3_aa: CASSSGVAYNEQFF

j_call: TRBJ1-1
d_call: NA
clone_size: NA
v_call: TRBV11-2
cdr3_nt: TGTGCCAGCAGCTCAGGGTTTAACACTGAAGCTTTCTTT
cdr3_aa: CASSSGFNTEAFF

j_call: TRBJ2-1
d_call: TRBD2
clone_size: NA
v_call: TRBV29-1
cdr3_nt: TGCAGCGTTTCTGTAGCGGGGGGGTACAATGAGCAGTTCTTC
cdr3_aa: CSVSVAGGYNEQFF

j_call: TRBJ2-5
d_call: NA
clone_size: NA
v_call: TRBV28
cdr3_nt: TGTGCCAGCAACATCGGGAAAGGGCAAGAGACCCAGTACTTC
cdr3_aa: CASNIGKGQETQYF

j_call: TRBJ2-2
d_call: NA
clone_size: NA
v_call: TRBV7-3
cdr3_nt: TGTGCCAGCAGCTTAACAAGGGCAGGGGACACCGGGGAGCTGTTTTTT
cdr3_aa: CASSLTRAGDTGELFF

j_call: TRBJ1-4
d_call: NA
clone_size: once
v_call: TRBV6-5
cdr3_nt: TGTGCCAGCAGTTACCGGGCGGGTAATGAAAAACTGTTTTTT
cdr3_aa: CASSYRAGNEKLFF

j_call: TRBJ2-3
d_call: NA
clone_size: NA
v_call: TRBV5-1
cdr3_nt: TGCGCCAGCAGCTTGGCCTCGGTTCCCACAGATACGCAGTATTTT
cdr3_aa: CASSLASVPTDTQYF

j_call: TRBJ2-5
d_call: NA
clone_size: many
v_call: TRBV18
cdr3_nt: TGTGCCAGCTCCCAGGACTTACAAGAGACCCAGTACTTC
cdr3_aa: CASSQDLQETQYF